These 11 T cell receptor beta chains originate from one sample sequenced in a study of identifying expanded T cells in peripheral blood (dated by TCRdb to the late 2010s). The library was prepared using the immunoSEQ multiplex PCR assay. TCRdb stores this immuneACCESS table with in-frame sequences only. Part of the clones is absent; in the studies checked, under half of the shortfall reflects unresolved V genes, and no reason is known for the rest. The sample data list under 70,000 clones, and 70% to 90% of these were observed just once. Of the sample, about 4.5% is held by the ten largest clones. Sequenced sample: blood. These receptors were obtained from a person aged 18-70 years in good health.

The rearrangement joins TRBV9 to TRBJ2-5; D is unresolved. The CDR3 contains 15 residues. The V and J ends lost 0 bases and 2 bases respectively, with 11 bases between them. From germline, CDR1 is SGDLS and CDR2 YYNGEE. The CDR3 is CASSVEQAAQETQYF. CDR3 sequence (DNA): TGTGCCAGCAGCGTAGAGCAGGCCGCGCAAGAGACCCAGTACTTC. Full variable domain (outside the CDR3, taken from reference TRBV9 and TRBJ2-5): DSGVTQTPKHLITATGQRVTLRCSPRSGDLSVYWYQQSLDQGLQFLIQYYNGEERAKGNILERFSAQQFPDLHSELNLSSLELGDSALYFCASSVEQAAQETQYFGPGTRLLVL.

This clone has just one count. This chain links TRBV29-1 with TRBJ1-1; the D gene is possibly TRBD1 (5 bases). Germline V gene data show CDR1 as SQVTM and CDR2 as ANQGSEA. Trimming stripped 7 bases from V and 4 bases from J, with 16 bases between. This CDR3 comprises 13 residues. The CDR3 protein is CSAGEGSGTEAFF. The CDR3 DNA sequence: TGCAGCGCGGGGGAAGGGAGTGGCACTGAAGCTTTCTTT.

J is TRBJ2-7 and V is TRBV28; 7 nucleotides line up with TRBD2. The V segment lost 6 bases and the J segment 6 bases; nucleotides outside the gene matches: 14. Germline-derived CDR1 and CDR2 are MDHEN and SYDVKM. The CDR3 sequence is 15 residues long. CDR3 protein: CASSPRLALGLEQYF. The CDR3 bases are TGTGCCAGCAGCCCTAGACTAGCTCTGGGTCTCGAGCAGTACTTC.

This chain joins TRBV7-9 and TRBJ1-3; 7 bases match TRBD1. CDR1 and CDR2 (germline): SEHNR, FQNEAQ (reference sequence). V lost 5 bases to trimming and J lost 0 bases; unmatched junction nucleotides: 7. The CDR3 has 16 amino acids. CDR3 amino acids: CASSPHDRVSGNTIYF. As DNA, the CDR3 is TGTGCCAGCAGCCCGCATGACAGGGTCTCTGGAAACACCATATATTTT.

The chain is built from TRBV4-1 and TRBJ2-5, with D tentatively TRBD1 (5 bases). The germline V gene has CDR1 MGHRA and CDR2 YSYEKL. V was shortened by 0 bases and J by 7 bases, with 24 bases between the two germline ends. This CDR3 is built from 18 residues. Here the CDR3 DNA reads TGCGCCAGCAGCCAAGAATCGGGTGGGGCCCCACAGGTCAGGACCCAGTACTTC. Its protein product is CASSQESGGAPQVRTQYF.

By share, this clone counts as medium-sized. This rearrangement joins TRBV30 to TRBJ2-2; the D gene is possibly TRBD2 (5 bases). Germline assignment: CDR1 GTSNPN and CDR2 SVGIG (reference sequence). V was shortened by 3 bases and J by 3 bases, with 11 bases between the two germline ends. The CDR3 loop spans 14 amino acids. Here the CDR3 reads CAWRDSRDTGELFF. The CDR3 DNA follows: TGTGCCTGGAGGGACTCCAGAGACACCGGGGAGCTGTTTTTT.

The rearrangement links TRBV9 to TRBJ2-1; D is undetermined. Germline V gene data show CDR1 as SGDLS and CDR2 as YYNGEE. The CDR3 is 13 residues long. V lost 0 bases to trimming and J lost 7 bases, with 8 bases between them. The DNA for the CDR3 is TGTGCCAGCAGCGTAGCCTCAGCTAATGAGCAGTTCTTC. It codes for CASSVASANEQFF.

V usage is TRBV5-8 and J usage is TRBJ2-7, with 11 positions matching TRBD1. The CDR3 is made up of 14 amino acids. The ends lost 3 bases at V and 5 bases at J; junction bases unmatched: 4. Germline CDR1 SGHTS, CDR2 YDEGEE. CDR3 in amino acids: CASSSRTGGDEQYF. CDR3 in DNA: TGTGCCAGCAGCTCCAGGACAGGGGGCGACGAGCAGTACTTC.

The chain carries TRBV11-3 and TRBJ2-1, with TRBD1 identical over 8 bases. With 5 bases clipped from V and 4 bases from J, the junction kept 7 bases outside the gene matches. Germline CDR1 and CDR2: SGHNT and YENEEA. CDR3 length: 15 residues. The CDR3 DNA sequence: TGTGCCAGCAGCCCGAGACAGGGGTCTTACAATGAGCAGTTCTTC. Residues: CASSPRQGSYNEQFF. The variable domain in full, completed from reference TRBV11-3 and TRBJ2-1, reads EAGVVQSPRYKIIEKKQPVAFWCNPISGHNTLYWYLQNLGQGPELLIRYENEEAVDDSQLPKDRFSAERLKGVDSTLKIQPAELGDSAVYLCASSPRQGSYNEQFFGPGTRLTVL.

The chain couples TRBV5-1 to TRBJ2-7; D unresolved. The CDR3 runs 13 residues. CDR1 and CDR2 from the germline V gene are SGHRS and YFSETQ. Deletions cut 4 bases from V and 3 bases from J, with 11 bases between. The DNA of the CDR3 is TGCGCCAGCAGCCGGGCGACATTCTACGAGCAGTACTTC. Its protein is CASSRATFYEQYF.

Only a few counts were recorded for this clone. This rearrangement joins TRBV6-4 to TRBJ2-3; 8 nucleotides align to TRBD1. Germline CDR1 reads MRHNA; CDR2 reads SNTAGT. Unmatched junction bases numbered 11, after V lost 6 bases and J lost 6 bases. The CDR3 is 15 residues long. The CDR3 region is CASSFLPGQEDTQYF. CDR3 DNA: TGTGCCAGCAGCTTTTTACCGGGACAGGAGGATACGCAGTATTTT.